A selection of T cell receptor beta chains follows, all from one sample in a study of blood T cell repertoires in COVID-19. The method was immunoSEQ multiplex PCR; TCRdb's version includes in-frame clones alone and lacks a portion of them. The data hold just over 300,000 clones, with over 85% observed a single time. The sample comprised peripheral blood. The receptors stem from a woman in her twenties or thirties with COVID-19, enrolled during active disease. CDR3s include the opening cysteine and the closing phenylalanine or tryptophan. The D gene is left open where the match is weak. Size values are once, few and many counts, or a class for expanded clones, and some rows have none.

clone_size,j_call,v_call,d_call,cdr3_aa,cdr3_nt
NA,TRBJ2-5,TRBV9,TRBD2,CASSSGLAGGGQETQYF,TGTGCCAGCAGCTCGGGACTAGCGGGGGGAGGACAAGAGACCCAGTACTTC
NA,TRBJ2-1,TRBV7-2,NA,CASSLRAGRYNEQFF,TGTGCCAGCAGCTTAAGGGCGGGGCGGTACAATGAGCAGTTCTTC
NA,TRBJ1-6,TRBV14,NA,CASSQVTGYNSPLHF,TGTGCCAGCAGCCAAGTTACGGGTTATAATTCACCCCTCCACTTT
NA,TRBJ2-5,TRBV7-2,NA,CASSLGPLRKETQYF,TGTGCCAGCAGCTTGGGCCCTCTCCGGAAAGAGACCCAGTACTTC
NA,TRBJ1-1,TRBV29-1,NA,CSVSWAGAATEAFF,TGCAGCGTTTCGTGGGCAGGGGCGGCCACTGAAGCTTTCTTT
NA,TRBJ1-5,TRBV2,NA,CASSALMTNQPQHF,TGTGCCAGCAGTGCCCTGATGACTAATCAGCCCCAGCATTTT
NA,TRBJ1-1,TRBV7-9,TRBD1,CASSSRQGRVAEAFF,TGTGCCAGCAGCTCCCGACAGGGGAGGGTAGCTGAAGCTTTCTTT
NA,TRBJ1-1,TRBV7-8,NA,CASSLLGGMNTEAFF,TGTGCCAGCAGCTTACTCGGAGGGATGAACACTGAAGCTTTCTTT
NA,TRBJ2-3,TRBV7-9,NA,CASSRPGLSTDTQYF,TGTGCCAGCAGCCGTCCGGGACTTAGCACAGATACGCAGTATTTT
NA,TRBJ1-2,TRBV12-3/TRBV12-4,TRBD1,CASTPQTGLGYTF,TGTGCCAGCACCCCACAGACAGGGTTGGGCTACACCTTC
NA,TRBJ1-6,TRBV6-5,TRBD1,CASSYDRVNNSPLHF,TGTGCCAGCAGTTACGACAGGGTAAACAATTCACCCCTCCACTTT
NA,TRBJ2-3,TRBV9,TRBD2,CASSVGGGGITDTQYF,TGTGCCAGCAGCGTAGGCGGGGGGGGCATCACAGATACGCAGTATTTT
NA,TRBJ2-5,TRBV12-5,NA,CASGLGRPGGSQETQYF,TGTGCTAGTGGTTTGGGACGTCCTGGGGGCTCTCAAGAGACCCAGTACTTC
NA,TRBJ1-1,TRBV21-1,NA,CASSNLNRGDKTPDTEAFF,TGTGCCAGCAGCAACTTGAACAGGGGTGATAAGACCCCGGACACTGAAGCTTTCTTT
NA,TRBJ1-1,TRBV6-5,NA,CASSRRRNTEAFF,TGTGCCAGCAGTAGGCGGAGGAACACTGAAGCTTTCTTT
NA,TRBJ1-6,TRBV14,TRBD1,CASSPRTGRDSPLHF,TGTGCCAGCAGCCCACGGACAGGGAGGGATTCACCCCTCCACTTT
NA,TRBJ2-7,TRBV4-3,TRBD2,CASSQDLADTYEQYF,TGCGCCAGCAGCCAAGACCTAGCGGATACCTACGAGCAGTACTTC
NA,TRBJ2-5,TRBV18,TRBD1,CASSPPDRGSGETQYF,TGTGCCAGCTCACCACCCGACAGGGGGTCCGGGGAGACCCAGTACTTC
NA,TRBJ2-2,TRBV6-5,NA,CASSRTALLTGELFF,TGTGCCAGCAGCCGGACAGCCCTATTAACCGGGGAGCTGTTTTTT
NA,TRBJ2-1,TRBV30,NA,CAWSPVRGSYNEQFF,TGTGCCTGGAGTCCGGTCAGGGGCTCCTACAATGAGCAGTTCTTC
NA,TRBJ1-1,TRBV6-5,TRBD1,CASSYEDRATEAFF,TGTGCCAGCAGTTACGAAGACAGGGCCACTGAAGCTTTCTTT
NA,TRBJ1-6,TRBV11-2,TRBD1,CASSPGQATPLHF,TGTGCCAGCAGCCCGGGACAGGCAACACCCCTCCACTTT
NA,TRBJ2-1,TRBV1,NA,CTSSQHAGNSSSYNEQFF,TGCACCAGCAGCCAGCACGCAGGGAATTCGAGCTCCTACAATGAGCAGTTCTTC
few,TRBJ2-1,TRBV21-1,NA,CASSNALHEQFF,TGTGCCAGCAGCAACGCTCTACATGAGCAGTTCTTC
NA,TRBJ2-7,TRBV5-1,NA,CASSFTGGASYEQYF,TGCGCCAGCAGCTTTACAGGGGGGGCTTCCTACGAGCAGTACTTC
once,TRBJ2-3,TRBV2,TRBD2,CASRPERGDSTDTQYF,TGTGCCAGCAGGCCAGAGCGGGGGGATAGCACAGATACGCAGTATTTT
NA,TRBJ2-7,TRBV6-1,TRBD1,CASSEGQGSYEQYF,TGTGCCAGCAGTGAAGGACAGGGATCCTACGAGCAGTACTTC
NA,TRBJ1-1,TRBV27,NA,CASSDSLAILTEAFF,TGTGCCAGCAGTGACTCATTGGCTATTCTCACTGAAGCTTTCTTT
NA,TRBJ2-1,TRBV5-5,NA,CASSYGTRYNEQFF,TGTGCCAGCAGCTACGGGACAAGATACAATGAGCAGTTCTTC
NA,TRBJ1-1,TRBV2,NA,CASSKEGRTEAFF,TGTGCCAGCAGTAAGGAGGGGCGGACTGAAGCTTTCTTT
NA,TRBJ2-4,TRBV27,NA,CASSLQSPGTLAKNIQYF,TGTGCCAGCAGTTTACAGTCTCCCGGGACACTAGCCAAAAACATTCAGTACTTC
NA,TRBJ2-1,TRBV28,NA,CASSLLTGKSSYNEQFF,TGTGCCAGCAGTTTATTAACAGGGAAGAGCTCCTACAATGAGCAGTTCTTC
NA,TRBJ2-3,TRBV28,TRBD2,CASRESSGGADTDTQYF,TGTGCCAGCAGAGAATCTAGCGGGGGGGCCGACACAGATACGCAGTATTTT
NA,TRBJ1-2,TRBV5-6,NA,CASSQTNYGYTF,TGTGCCAGCAGCCAAACTAACTATGGCTACACCTTC